These T cell receptor beta chains were read from a single sample in a study of blood T cell repertoires in COVID-19. Data came from immunoSEQ multiplex PCR; TCRdb stores just in-frame clones and leaves some out. This table has some 240,000 clones, around 83% appearing once. Sequenced: peripheral blood. The source is a woman aged 40 to 50 who had recovered from COVID-19. Both conserved end residues are part of each CDR3. The D gene is left open where the match is weak.

d_gene: TRBD1
j_gene: TRBJ1-5
v_gene: TRBV19
CDR3aa: CASSGTGGSHQPQHF

d_gene: TRBD1
j_gene: TRBJ1-2
v_gene: TRBV6-1
CDR3aa: CASSPSGTGSNTF

d_gene: .
j_gene: TRBJ1-1
v_gene: TRBV6-5
CDR3aa: CASSYSKGMGTEAFF

d_gene: TRBD2
j_gene: TRBJ2-7
v_gene: TRBV6-2/TRBV6-3
CDR3aa: CASSFLRLAGGEQYF

d_gene: .
j_gene: TRBJ2-2
v_gene: TRBV2
CDR3aa: CASVWRNTGELFF

d_gene: .
j_gene: TRBJ1-2
v_gene: TRBV14
CDR3aa: CASSQGRGVGYTF

d_gene: .
j_gene: TRBJ2-7
v_gene: TRBV3-1/TRBV3-2
CDR3aa: CASSPYLTTEQYF

d_gene: .
j_gene: TRBJ1-1
v_gene: TRBV12-3/TRBV12-4
CDR3aa: CASRPQEGTEAFF

d_gene: .
j_gene: TRBJ2-7
v_gene: TRBV7-9
CDR3aa: CASSLDAVRDYEQYF

d_gene: .
j_gene: TRBJ1-4
v_gene: TRBV7-6
CDR3aa: CASSLAAGGDREKLFF

d_gene: .
j_gene: TRBJ2-2
v_gene: TRBV7-3
CDR3aa: CARVEGGHATGELFF

d_gene: .
j_gene: TRBJ2-2
v_gene: TRBV9
CDR3aa: CASSVAGRFATGELFF

d_gene: .
j_gene: TRBJ2-7
v_gene: TRBV5-1
CDR3aa: CASSLSFEEQYF

d_gene: .
j_gene: TRBJ2-2
v_gene: TRBV13
CDR3aa: CASSTEGLWTGELFF

d_gene: .
j_gene: TRBJ2-5
v_gene: TRBV11-3
CDR3aa: CASSLDRTSPTGEETQYF

d_gene: .
j_gene: TRBJ1-1
v_gene: TRBV18
CDR3aa: CASSRTTGTEAFF

d_gene: .
j_gene: TRBJ2-3
v_gene: TRBV19
CDR3aa: CASSIRRAASTDTQYF

d_gene: TRBD1
j_gene: TRBJ2-5
v_gene: TRBV2
CDR3aa: CASSWNRGETQYF

d_gene: .
j_gene: TRBJ1-5
v_gene: TRBV30
CDR3aa: CAWSEVQSNQPQHF

d_gene: .
j_gene: TRBJ2-2
v_gene: TRBV7-8
CDR3aa: CASSPTESGELFF

d_gene: TRBD1
j_gene: TRBJ1-2
v_gene: TRBV28
CDR3aa: CASRTGTGARGYTF

d_gene: .
j_gene: TRBJ1-1
v_gene: TRBV28
CDR3aa: CASRRNGNMNTEAFF

d_gene: .
j_gene: TRBJ2-3
v_gene: TRBV9
CDR3aa: CASSSGGTDTQYF

d_gene: TRBD2
j_gene: TRBJ2-5
v_gene: TRBV28
CDR3aa: CASSPLGGVVETQYF

d_gene: .
j_gene: TRBJ2-4
v_gene: TRBV7-8
CDR3aa: CASSLFRAPMVGKNIQYF

d_gene: .
j_gene: TRBJ2-7
v_gene: TRBV10-3
CDR3aa: CAISARPYEQYF

d_gene: .
j_gene: TRBJ1-1
v_gene: TRBV15
CDR3aa: CATTQGVRTEAFF

d_gene: TRBD1
j_gene: TRBJ1-2
v_gene: TRBV9
CDR3aa: CASSPRTGNYGYTF

d_gene: .
j_gene: TRBJ2-4
v_gene: TRBV5-1
CDR3aa: CASSLDAGLAKNIQYF

d_gene: .
j_gene: TRBJ2-7
v_gene: TRBV27
CDR3aa: CASRASWAGVYEQYF

d_gene: .
j_gene: TRBJ2-1
v_gene: TRBV3-1/TRBV3-2
CDR3aa: CASSQAVAYNEQFF

d_gene: .
j_gene: TRBJ2-2
v_gene: TRBV7-3
CDR3aa: CASSLTGGDTGELFF

d_gene: .
j_gene: TRBJ1-1
v_gene: TRBV5-6
CDR3aa: CASSFEGIEAFF

d_gene: TRBD1
j_gene: TRBJ1-5
v_gene: TRBV4-1
CDR3aa: CASSLGQGSQPQHF

d_gene: TRBD2
j_gene: TRBJ2-7
v_gene: TRBV27
CDR3aa: CASSRRWTGNEASGGSYEQYF

d_gene: TRBD2
j_gene: TRBJ2-3
v_gene: TRBV28
CDR3aa: CASSLRGGTDTQYF

d_gene: TRBD2
j_gene: TRBJ2-1
v_gene: TRBV2
CDR3aa: CASSVRGAYNEQFF

d_gene: .
j_gene: TRBJ2-1
v_gene: TRBV5-1
CDR3aa: CASSRGRGGAGRNEQFF

d_gene: .
j_gene: TRBJ2-3
v_gene: TRBV5-4
CDR3aa: CASSADPAGFTDTQYF

d_gene: .
j_gene: TRBJ1-3
v_gene: TRBV9
CDR3aa: CASSVEVAGNTIYF

d_gene: .
j_gene: TRBJ1-2
v_gene: TRBV19
CDR3aa: CASIPQQGNSYGYTF

d_gene: TRBD2
j_gene: TRBJ2-5
v_gene: TRBV2
CDR3aa: CASSGTSGGETQYF

d_gene: .
j_gene: TRBJ1-1
v_gene: TRBV4-1
CDR3aa: CASSQALGEGTEAFF

d_gene: TRBD2
j_gene: TRBJ2-3
v_gene: TRBV6-5
CDR3aa: CASRPSGGASDTQYF

d_gene: TRBD1
j_gene: TRBJ2-2
v_gene: TRBV5-5
CDR3aa: CASSSLTGTANTGELFF

d_gene: .
j_gene: TRBJ1-5
v_gene: TRBV11-2
CDR3aa: CASSLGAGGHQPQHF

d_gene: .
j_gene: TRBJ2-5
v_gene: TRBV7-9
CDR3aa: CASSLTGLQETQYF

d_gene: TRBD1
j_gene: TRBJ1-2
v_gene: TRBV19
CDR3aa: CATAGTGPAGGYTF

d_gene: .
j_gene: TRBJ2-3
v_gene: TRBV18
CDR3aa: CASSPPPGLKDTQYF

d_gene: TRBD1
j_gene: TRBJ1-2
v_gene: TRBV28
CDR3aa: CAISFPGQANYGYTF

d_gene: .
j_gene: TRBJ1-2
v_gene: TRBV12-3/TRBV12-4
CDR3aa: CASSPDSLISF

d_gene: .
j_gene: TRBJ2-3
v_gene: TRBV30
CDR3aa: CAWGQRFSDTQYF

d_gene: .
j_gene: TRBJ1-5
v_gene: TRBV2
CDR3aa: CASSDSLGWPQHF

d_gene: .
j_gene: TRBJ2-1
v_gene: TRBV11-2
CDR3aa: CASSSPGQSYNEQFF

d_gene: TRBD1
j_gene: TRBJ1-2
v_gene: TRBV5-1
CDR3aa: CASSQTGTSRGYTF

d_gene: .
j_gene: TRBJ1-5
v_gene: TRBV7-9
CDR3aa: CASSPVGPEGGFQPQHF

d_gene: .
j_gene: TRBJ2-7
v_gene: TRBV28
CDR3aa: CASSFVEQYF